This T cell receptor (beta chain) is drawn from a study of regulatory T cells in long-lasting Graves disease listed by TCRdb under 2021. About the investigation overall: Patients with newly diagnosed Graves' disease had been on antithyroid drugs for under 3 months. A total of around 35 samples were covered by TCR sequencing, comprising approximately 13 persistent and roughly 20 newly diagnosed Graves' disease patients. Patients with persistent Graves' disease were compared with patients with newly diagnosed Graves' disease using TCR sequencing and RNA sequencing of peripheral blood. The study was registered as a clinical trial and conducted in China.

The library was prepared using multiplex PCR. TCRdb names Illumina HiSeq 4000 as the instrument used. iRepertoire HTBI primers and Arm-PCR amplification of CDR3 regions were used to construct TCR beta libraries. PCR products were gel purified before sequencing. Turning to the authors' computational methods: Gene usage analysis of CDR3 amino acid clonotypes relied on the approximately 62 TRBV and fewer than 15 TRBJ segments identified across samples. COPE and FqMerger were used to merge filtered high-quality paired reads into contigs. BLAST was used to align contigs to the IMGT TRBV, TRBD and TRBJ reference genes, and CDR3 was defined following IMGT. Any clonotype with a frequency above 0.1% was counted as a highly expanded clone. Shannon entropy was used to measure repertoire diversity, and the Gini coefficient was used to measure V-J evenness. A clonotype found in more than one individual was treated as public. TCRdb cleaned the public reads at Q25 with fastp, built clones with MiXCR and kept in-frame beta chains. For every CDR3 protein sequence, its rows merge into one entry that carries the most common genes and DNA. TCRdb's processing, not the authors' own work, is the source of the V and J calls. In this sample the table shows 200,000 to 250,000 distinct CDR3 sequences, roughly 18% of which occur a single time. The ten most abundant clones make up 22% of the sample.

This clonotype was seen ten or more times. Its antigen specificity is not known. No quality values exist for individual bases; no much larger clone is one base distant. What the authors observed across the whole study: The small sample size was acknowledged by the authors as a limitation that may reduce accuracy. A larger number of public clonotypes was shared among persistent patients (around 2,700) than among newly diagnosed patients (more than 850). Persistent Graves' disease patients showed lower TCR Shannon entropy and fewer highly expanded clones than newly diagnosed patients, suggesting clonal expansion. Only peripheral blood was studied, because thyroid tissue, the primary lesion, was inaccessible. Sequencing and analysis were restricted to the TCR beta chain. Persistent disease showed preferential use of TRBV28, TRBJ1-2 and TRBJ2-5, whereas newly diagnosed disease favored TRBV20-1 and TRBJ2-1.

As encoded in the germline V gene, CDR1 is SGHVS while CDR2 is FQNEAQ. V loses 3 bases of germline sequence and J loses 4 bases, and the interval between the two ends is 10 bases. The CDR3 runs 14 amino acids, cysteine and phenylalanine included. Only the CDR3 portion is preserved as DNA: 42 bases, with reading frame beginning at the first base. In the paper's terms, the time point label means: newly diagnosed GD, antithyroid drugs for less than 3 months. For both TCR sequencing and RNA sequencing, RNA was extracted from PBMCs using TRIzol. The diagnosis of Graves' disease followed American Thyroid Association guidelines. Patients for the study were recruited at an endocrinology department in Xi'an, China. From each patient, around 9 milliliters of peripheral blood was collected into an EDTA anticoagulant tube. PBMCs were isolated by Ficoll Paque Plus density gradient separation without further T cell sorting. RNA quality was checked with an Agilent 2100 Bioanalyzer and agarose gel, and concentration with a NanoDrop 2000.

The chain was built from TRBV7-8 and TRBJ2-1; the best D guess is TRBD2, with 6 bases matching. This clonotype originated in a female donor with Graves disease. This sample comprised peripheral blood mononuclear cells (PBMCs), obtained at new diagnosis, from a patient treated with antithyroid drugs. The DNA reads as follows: TGTGCCAGCAGCTTTGCGGAGGGGTACAATGAGCAGTTCTTC. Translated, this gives CASSFAEGYNEQFF.